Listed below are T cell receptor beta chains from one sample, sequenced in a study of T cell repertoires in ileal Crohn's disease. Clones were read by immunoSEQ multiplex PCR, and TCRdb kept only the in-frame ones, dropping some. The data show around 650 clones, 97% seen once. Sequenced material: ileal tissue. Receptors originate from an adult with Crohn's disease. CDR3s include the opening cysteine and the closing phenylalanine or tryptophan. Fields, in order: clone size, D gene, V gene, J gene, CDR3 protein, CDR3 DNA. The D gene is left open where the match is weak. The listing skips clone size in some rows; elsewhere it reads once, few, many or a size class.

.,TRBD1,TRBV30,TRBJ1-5,CAWSVQGNQPQHF,TGTGCCTGGAGTGTACAGGGGAATCAGCCCCAGCATTTT
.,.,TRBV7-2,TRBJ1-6,CASSSIYSPLHF,TGTGCCAGCAGCTCCATATATTCACCCCTCCACTTT
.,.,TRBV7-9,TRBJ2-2,CASSLARAGNTGELFF,TGTGCCAGCAGCTTAGCGAGGGCAGGGAATACCGGGGAGCTGTTTTTT
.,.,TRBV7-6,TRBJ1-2,CASSQQEHYGYTF,TGTGCCAGCAGCCAACAGGAACACTATGGCTACACCTTC
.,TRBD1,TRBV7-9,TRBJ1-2,CASSPGGDYGYTF,TGTGCCAGCAGTCCAGGGGGCGACTATGGCTACACCTTC
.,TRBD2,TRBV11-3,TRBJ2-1,CASSLGVAGGYNEQFF,TGTGCCAGCAGCTTAGGAGTAGCGGGAGGTTACAATGAGCAGTTCTTC
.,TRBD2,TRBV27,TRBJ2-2,CASSLYGGGRVTGELFF,TGTGCCAGCAGTTTATACGGGGGGGGTCGTGTCACCGGGGAGCTGTTTTTT
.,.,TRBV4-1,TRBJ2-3,CASSQDRGATDTQYF,TGCGCCAGCAGCCAAGATCGGGGCGCCACAGATACGCAGTATTTT
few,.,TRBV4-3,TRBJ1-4,CASSQDSALWATNEKLFF,TGCGCCAGCAGCCAAGACTCCGCCCTTTGGGCAACTAATGAAAAACTGTTTTTT
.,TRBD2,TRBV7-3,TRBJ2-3,CASSFRGLRTDTQYF,TGTGCCAGCAGCTTTAGGGGACTACGCACAGATACGCAGTATTTT
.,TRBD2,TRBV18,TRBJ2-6,CASSPGLAGLPGANVLTF,TGTGCCAGCTCACCGGGACTAGCGGGATTACCAGGGGCCAACGTCCTGACTTTC
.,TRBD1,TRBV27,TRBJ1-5,CASSITGVHQPQHF,TGTGCCAGCAGTATAACAGGGGTCCATCAGCCCCAGCATTTT
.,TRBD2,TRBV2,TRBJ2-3,CASSENSGRGDTQYF,TGTGCCAGCAGTGAAAATAGCGGGAGAGGAGATACGCAGTATTTT
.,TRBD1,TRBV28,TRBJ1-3,CASSAGTDWASGNTIYF,TGTGCCAGCAGTGCGGGGACAGACTGGGCCTCTGGAAACACCATATATTTT
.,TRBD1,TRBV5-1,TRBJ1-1,CASSLNPRTGKNTEAFF,TGCGCCAGCAGCTTGAACCCTCGGACAGGGAAGAACACTGAAGCTTTCTTT
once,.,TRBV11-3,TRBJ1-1,CASSSLSEAFF,TGTGCCAGCAGCTCCCTGTCTGAAGCTTTCTTT
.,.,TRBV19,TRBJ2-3,CASSRWDFTDTQYF,TGTGCCAGTAGTCGATGGGACTTCACAGATACGCAGTATTTT
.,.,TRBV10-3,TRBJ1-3,CAIKDTGSSGNTIYF,TGTGCCATCAAGGATACAGGGAGCTCTGGAAACACCATATATTTT
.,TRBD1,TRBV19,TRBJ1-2,CASSPWTGPYYGYTF,TGTGCCAGTAGTCCGTGGACAGGACCTTACTATGGCTACACCTTC
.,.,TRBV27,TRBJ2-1,CASSFKARPNEQFF,TGTGCCAGCAGTTTTAAGGCGCGACCCAATGAGCAGTTCTTC
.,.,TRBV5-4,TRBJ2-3,CASSLGMVTDTQYF,TGTGCCAGCAGCCTGGGGATGGTCACAGATACGCAGTATTTT
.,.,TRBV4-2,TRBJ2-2,CASSQAPGELFF,TGTGCCAGCAGCCAAGCTCCCGGGGAGCTGTTTTTT
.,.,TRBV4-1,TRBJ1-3,CASSQDRTVSGNTIYF,TGCGCCAGCAGCCAAGATCGGACCGTCTCTGGAAACACCATATATTTT
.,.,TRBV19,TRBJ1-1,CASSRGAGTMNTEAFF,TGTGCCAGTAGTAGGGGGGCAGGGACCATGAACACTGAAGCTTTCTTT
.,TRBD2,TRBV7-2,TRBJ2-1,CASSLARTSGGHEQFF,TGTGCCAGCAGCTTAGCGAGGACTAGCGGGGGGCATGAGCAGTTCTTC
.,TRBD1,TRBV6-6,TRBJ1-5,CASSPAPDRAAQHF,TGTGCCAGTTCGCCAGCCCCCGACAGGGCGGCCCAGCATTTT
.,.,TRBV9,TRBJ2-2,CASRGAGELFF,TGTGCCAGCAGGGGTGCCGGGGAGCTGTTTTTT
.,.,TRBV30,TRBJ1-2,CAWSWGGSGYTF,TGTGCCTGGAGTTGGGGAGGGTCTGGCTACACCTTC
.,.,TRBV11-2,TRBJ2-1,CASSLGAGEQFF,TGTGCCAGCAGCTTAGGTGCAGGGGAGCAGTTCTTC
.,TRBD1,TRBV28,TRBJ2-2,CATGDRGLSGANTGELFF,TGTGCCACAGGGGACAGGGGGCTGAGCGGAGCGAACACCGGGGAGCTGTTTTTT
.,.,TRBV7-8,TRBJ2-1,CASSLDWYNEQFF,TGTGCCAGCAGCTTAGACTGGTACAATGAGCAGTTCTTC
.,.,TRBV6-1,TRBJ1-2,CASSDRPGATSTYGYTF,TGTGCCAGCAGTGACAGGCCAGGGGCTACCAGCACATATGGCTACACCTTC
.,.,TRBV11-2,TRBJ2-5,CASSEQETQYF,TGTGCCAGCAGCGAACAAGAGACCCAGTACTTC
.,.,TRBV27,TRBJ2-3,CASSTKGTFSTDTQYF,TGTGCCAGCAGTACTAAAGGGACCTTTAGCACAGATACGCAGTATTTT
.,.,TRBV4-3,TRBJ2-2,CASSQESAGELFF,TGCGCCAGCAGCCAAGAGTCGGCCGGGGAGCTGTTTTTT
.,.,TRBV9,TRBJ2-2,CASSVAWSQPDTGELFF,TGTGCCAGCAGCGTAGCTTGGAGCCAACCAGACACCGGGGAGCTGTTTTTT
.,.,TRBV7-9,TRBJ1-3,CASSLVVGPSGNTIYF,TGTGCCAGCAGCTTAGTTGTGGGACCCTCTGGAAACACCATATATTTT
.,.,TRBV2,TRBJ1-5,CASSVGRSNQPQHF,TGTGCCAGCAGTGTGGGACGGAGCAATCAGCCCCAGCATTTT
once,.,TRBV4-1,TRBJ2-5,CASSQDGEIVRVGETQYF,TGCGCCAGCAGCCAAGATGGGGAAATCGTTAGGGTCGGGGAGACCCAGTACTTC
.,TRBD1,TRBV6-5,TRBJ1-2,CASTHRGREGYTF,TGTGCCAGCACCCACAGGGGAAGGGAAGGCTACACCTTC
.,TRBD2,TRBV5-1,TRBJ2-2,CASSRSGGATGELFF,TGCGCCAGCAGCCGTAGCGGGGGGGCCACCGGGGAGCTGTTTTTT
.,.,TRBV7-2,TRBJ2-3,CASSQAGPRTDTQYF,TGTGCCAGCAGCCAGGCGGGGCCCCGCACAGATACGCAGTATTTT
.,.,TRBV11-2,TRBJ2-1,CASSLSGESNEQFF,TGTGCCAGCAGCTTATCGGGGGAGTCCAATGAGCAGTTCTTC
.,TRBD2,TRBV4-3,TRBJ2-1,CASSQVAGAYNEQFF,TGCGCCAGCAGCCAAGTTGCGGGAGCGTACAATGAGCAGTTCTTC
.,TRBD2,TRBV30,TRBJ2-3,CAWNQAGGGDTQYF,TGTGCCTGGAATCAAGCGGGAGGGGGAGATACGCAGTATTTT
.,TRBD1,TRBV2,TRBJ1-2,CAILGQGYGYTF,TGTGCCATCCTAGGACAGGGCTATGGCTACACCTTC
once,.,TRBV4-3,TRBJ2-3,CASSQDATSTDTQYF,TGCGCCAGCAGCCAGGACGCAACTAGCACAGATACGCAGTATTTT
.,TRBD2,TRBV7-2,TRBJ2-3,CASSLGLAGGTDTQYF,TGTGCCAGCAGCCTGGGACTAGCGGGAGGAACAGATACGCAGTATTTT
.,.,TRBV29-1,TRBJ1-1,CSVVENTEAFF,TGCAGCGTTGTTGAGAACACTGAAGCTTTCTTT
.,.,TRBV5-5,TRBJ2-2,CASSPRGIAVAGELFF,TGTGCCAGCAGCCCAAGGGGGATCGCGGTAGCCGGGGAGCTGTTTTTT
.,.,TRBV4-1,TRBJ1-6,CASSQVVVLLERANSPLHF,TGCGCCAGCAGCCAAGTTGTGGTCCTCCTAGAGCGGGCGAATTCACCCCTCCACTTT
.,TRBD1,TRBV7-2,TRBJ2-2,CASSSNRDRSSGELFF,TGTGCCAGCAGCTCCAACCGGGACAGGAGCTCCGGGGAGCTGTTTTTT
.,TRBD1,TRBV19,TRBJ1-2,CASSRTGNHGYTF,TGTGCCAGTAGTAGGACAGGGAACCATGGCTACACCTTC
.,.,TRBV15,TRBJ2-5,CATSRDKGLGETQYF,TGTGCCACCAGCAGAGATAAGGGTCTGGGAGAGACCCAGTACTTC
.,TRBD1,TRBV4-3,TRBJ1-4,CASSQDGVRQGGEKLFF,TGCGCCAGCAGCCAAGATGGGGTTAGACAGGGTGGAGAAAAACTGTTTTTT
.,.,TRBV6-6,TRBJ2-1,CASSYSEGYNEQFF,TGTGCCAGCAGTTACTCGGAAGGCTACAATGAGCAGTTCTTC
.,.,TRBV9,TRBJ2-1,CASNRAALNSYNEQFF,TGTGCCAGCAACCGGGCGGCGCTTAATTCCTACAATGAGCAGTTCTTC